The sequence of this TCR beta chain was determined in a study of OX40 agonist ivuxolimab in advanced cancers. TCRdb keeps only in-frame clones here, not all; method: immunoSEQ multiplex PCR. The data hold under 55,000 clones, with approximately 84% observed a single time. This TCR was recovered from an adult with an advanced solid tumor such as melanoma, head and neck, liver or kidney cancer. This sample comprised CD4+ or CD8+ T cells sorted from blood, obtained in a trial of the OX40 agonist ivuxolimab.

For the CDR3, the DNA is TGTGCCAGCAGTCTACAGCGGGAGGGGACAGATACGCAGTATTTT. Encoded protein: CASSLQREGTDTQYF. The gene calls are TRBV28 and TRBJ2-3; TRBD2 agrees at 10 bases. Trimming cost V 5 bases and J 3 bases; bases outside gene matches: 5. The germline V gene has CDR1 MDHEN and CDR2 SYDVKM. This CDR3 has 15 residues.